The sequence of this T cell receptor beta chain was determined in a study of T cells after yellow fever vaccination. This clonotype appeared a few times. Germline V gene lookup returns CDR1 SGHRS and CDR2 YFSETQ. J was trimmed by 6 bases and V by 4 bases; bases with no gene match: 10. The CDR3 runs to 14 residues. TCRdb used MiXCR to reprocess the 5' RACE reads, holding one entry per CDR3 protein. Here the sample spans under 250,000 distinct CDR3 sequences, 6.9% being singletons. This specimen consisted of CD4+ T cells sorted from PBMCs, obtained 15 days after the yellow fever booster vaccination. The source is a young man who received the YFV17D yellow fever vaccine. V is TRBV5-1 and J is TRBJ2-7; TRBD1 agrees at 7 bases. The CDR3 region is CASSPLRQGGEQYF. The CDR3 nucleotides are TGCGCCAGCAGCCCACTACGACAGGGCGGCGAGCAGTACTTC. The full variable domain, with the rest looked up from reference TRBV5-1 and TRBJ2-7, is KAGVTQTPRYLIKTRGQQVTLSCSPISGHRSVSWYQQTPGQGLQFLFEYFSETQRNKGNFPGRFSGRQFSNSRSEMNVSTLELGDSALYLCASSPLRQGGEQYFGPGTRLTVT.